This T cell receptor (beta chain) derives from a study of graft-versus-host responses after intestinal transplantation. In the case of this clone: Its antigen remains unknown.

Produced via immunoSEQ multiplex PCR; TCRdb's table is partial and in-frame only. The table records over 100,000 clones, around 93% of them present only once. The CDR3 is 13 amino acids. Trimming cost V 2 bases and J 6 bases, with 9 bases left between them. Germline CDR1 is SGHRS and CDR2 is YFSETQ. The TCR sequence derives from a human donor who received an intestinal transplant. The V call is TRBV5-1, the J call TRBJ2-1; possibly TRBD2 for D (5 bases). The material was unstimulated CD4+ T cells sorted from spleen or lymph node cells, obtained before intestinal transplant. The CDR3 region is CASSFGKGNEQFF. CDR3 DNA: TGCGCCAGCAGCTTCGGGAAAGGCAATGAGCAGTTCTTC.